A single sample is the source of the 18 T cell receptor beta chains below, sequenced in a study of long-term antiretroviral therapy in people with HIV. Version v3.0 of the immunoSEQ assay ran at survey level. Assay used: immunoSEQ multiplex PCR; TCRdb lists only in-frame clones, some missing. The sample holds 25,000 to 30,000 clones; roughly 90% are singletons and the top ten take 3.6%. The sample was unsorted PBMCs, taken 1.8 years after starting antiretroviral therapy. All receptors come from a woman aged 18-29 years with HIV.

V and J are TRBV10-3 and TRBJ1-5; no definite D call. The CDR3 totals 16 residues. Trimming stripped 0 bases from V and 4 bases from J, with 13 bases between. The V gene's germline CDR1 is ENHRY and CDR2 SYGVKD. CDR3 sequence reads: CAISESPDPPNQPQHF. CDR3 sequence (DNA): TGTGCCATCAGTGAGTCTCCTGACCCGCCTAATCAGCCCCAGCATTTT.

The chain employs TRBV11-2 and TRBJ2-3, with D unclear. V lost 5 bases and J lost 5, with 20 bases in between. Germline CDR1 reads SGHAT; CDR2 reads FQNNGV. The CDR3 runs 16 residues. CDR3 sequence: CASSPRLSEGGDTQYF. Written as DNA, the CDR3 is TGTGCCAGCAGCCCCCGTCTATCGGAAGGTGGAGATACGCAGTATTTT.

J is TRBJ2-3 and V is TRBV2, with 9 nucleotides matching TRBD1. This CDR3 is built from 15 residues. CDR1 and CDR2 from the germline V gene are SNHLY and FYNNEI. Trimming took 4 bases from V and 4 from J; bases not matched to a gene: 6. The CDR3 spells CASSAGTGRADTQYF. In DNA form, the CDR3 reads TGTGCCAGCAGTGCCGGGACAGGGAGGGCAGATACGCAGTATTTT.

The chain combines TRBV14 with TRBJ2-5; D unresolved. Germline CDR1 and CDR2: SGHDN and FVKESK. Trimming took 1 base from V and 7 from J, leaving 7 bases between them. This CDR3 region has 12 residues. CDR3 amino acids: CASSQVGRTQYF. The CDR3 DNA reads as TGTGCCAGCAGCCAAGTAGGGCGGACCCAGTACTTC.

The chain has TRBV11-2 and TRBJ2-3; 7 nucleotides line up with TRBD2. The junction had 6 bases not matched to a gene; V was cut back by 1 base and J by 2 bases. Germline values: CDR1 SGHAT, CDR2 FQNNGV. The CDR3 contains 16 residues. CDR3 sequence (DNA): TGTGCCAGCAGCTTAGGGACTAGGTTGTTCACAGATACGCAGTATTTT. This sequence encodes CASSLGTRLFTDTQYF.

This clone was detected once. The genes are TRBV4-2 and TRBJ2-7; TRBD1 might be the D (6 bases). The CDR3 extends over 16 amino acids. Germline-derived CDR1 and CDR2 are LGHNA and YNFKEQ. Trimming left V 1 base short and J 3 bases short, with 16 bases between. The CDR3 is CASSQVRGSVVYEQYF. CDR3 nucleotide sequence: TGTGCCAGCAGCCAAGTTAGGGGGAGTGTCGTCTACGAGCAGTACTTC.

The chain carries TRBV27 and TRBJ2-3; D is undetermined. The germline V gene encodes CDR1 MNHEY and CDR2 SMNVEV (reference sequence). This CDR3 has 11 amino acids. V was shortened by 3 bases and J by 8 bases, with 6 bases between the two germline ends. CDR3 region: CASSLMGTQYF. The CDR3 DNA follows: TGTGCCAGCAGTTTGATGGGTACGCAGTATTTT.

This clone was counted a single time. This chain links TRBV28 with TRBJ1-5; no firm D call. Trimming pared 2 bases from V and 3 bases from J, leaving 8 bases between. Germline assignment: CDR1 MDHEN and CDR2 SYDVKM. This CDR3 is 14 amino acids long. The CDR3 DNA follows: TGTGCCAGCAGTTTAGTGGATTTCAATCAGCCCCAGCATTTT. This translates into CASSLVDFNQPQHF.

CDR3 amino acids: CATSRDFQGGNQPQHF. CDR3 bases: TGTGCCACCAGCAGAGATTTCCAGGGTGGGAATCAGCCCCAGCATTTT. The rearrangement uses TRBV15 and TRBJ1-5, with D perhaps matching TRBD1 (5 bases). Germline V gene sequence: CDR1 LNHNV, CDR2 YYDKDF (reference sequence). The CDR3 sequence is 16 residues long. Trimming stripped 0 bases from V and 4 bases from J, with 13 bases between.

This chain joins TRBV7-2 and TRBJ1-2; D uncertain. Deletions cut 3 bases from V and 7 bases from J, with 15 bases between. CDR1 SGHTA and CDR2 FQGNSA come from the germline V gene. The CDR3 extends over 14 amino acids. CDR3 sequence (DNA): TGTGCCAGCAGCTTGAGTGCGAGCCGTACTGGCTACACCTTC. Protein sequence: CASSLSASRTGYTF.

The V call is TRBV6-5, the J call TRBJ1-2; D is undetermined. V was trimmed by 4 bases and J by 1 base, leaving 13 bases between them. This CDR3 contains 15 residues. CDR1 is MNHEY and CDR2 is SVGAGI in the germline V gene. The CDR3 DNA reads TGTGCCAGCAGTTTCACAGAAAACCTTAACTATGGCTACACCTTC. Translating it yields CASSFTENLNYGYTF.

This chain uses TRBV27 with TRBJ1-2; D perhaps matches TRBD1 (5 bases). Germline CDR1 and CDR2: MNHEY and SMNVEV (reference sequence). The ends were cut back, 5 bases at V and 4 bases at J, with 14 bases in the middle. The CDR3 is made up of 14 amino acids. In nucleotides, the CDR3 is TGTGCCAGCAGTCCTGGTCCGGGGACCTATGGCTACACCTTC. Its protein product is CASSPGPGTYGYTF.

J is TRBJ1-2 and V is TRBV5-1; 7 positions match TRBD1. With V trimmed by 0 bases and J by 10 bases, 9 bases remained unmatched. This CDR3 has 14 residues. CDR1 and CDR2 from the germline V gene are SGHRS and YFSETQ. The CDR3 DNA sequence: TGCGCCAGCAGCTTGGCCGGGACAGTTAATCCCTACACCTTC. This sequence encodes CASSLAGTVNPYTF.

This clone was counted only a few times. The chain recombines TRBV10-2 with TRBJ1-5, with D hard to call. The CDR3 is 14 amino acids. CDR1 WSHSY and CDR2 SAAADI come from the germline V gene. The ends were cut back, 2 bases at V and 4 bases at J, with 9 bases in the middle. The CDR3 here is CASSEGSSNQPQHF. As DNA, the CDR3 is TGCGCCAGCAGTGAGGGGAGCTCTAATCAGCCCCAGCATTTT.

The chain combines TRBV6-6 with TRBJ1-5; unclear D gene. The germline V and J ends were trimmed by 2 bases and 4 bases, with 6 bases remaining between them. Germline CDR1 is MNHNY and CDR2 is SVGAGI (reference sequence). The CDR3 spans 13 residues. Here the CDR3 DNA reads TGTGCCAGCAGTTACGTGGAGAATCAGCCCCAGCATTTT. Translated: CASSYVENQPQHF.

The J gene is TRBJ1-4, the V gene TRBV27; unclear D gene. The CDR3 is 13 residues long. Trimming shortened V by 4 bases and J by 4 bases, and 7 bases separated the two germline ends. The V gene's germline CDR1 is MNHEY and CDR2 SMNVEV (reference sequence). Here the CDR3 DNA reads TGTGCCAGCAGTTCCAGCCTTAATGAAAAACTGTTTTTT. This encodes CASSSSLNEKLFF.

V is TRBV7-9 and J is TRBJ1-3; D ambiguous. The CDR3 is 16 amino acids. V was clipped by 5 bases and J by 4 bases, with 18 bases between them. Germline V gene lookup returns CDR1 SEHNR and CDR2 FQNEAQ (reference sequence). CDR3 in DNA: TGTGCCAGCAGCCGAGACTGGGGTAAAGTCGGAAACACCATATATTTT. The encoded protein is CASSRDWGKVGNTIYF. Looking up the rest from reference TRBV7-9 and TRBJ1-3 gives the full variable domain: DTGVSQNPRHKITKRGQNVTFRCDPISEHNRLYWYRQTLGQGPEFLTYFQNEAQLEKSRLLSDRFSAERPKGSFSTLEIQRTEQGDSAMYLCASSRDWGKVGNTIYFGEGSWLTVV.

The V and J genes are TRBV4-1 and TRBJ1-3, with D unclear. The length of the CDR3 is 16 residues. The V gene's germline CDR1 is MGHRA and CDR2 YSYEKL. V lost 0 bases to trimming and J lost 4 bases, with 13 bases between them. The CDR3 DNA is TGCGCCAGCAGCCAAGAGGGCCCCGGGTCGGGAAACACCATATATTTT. Protein: CASSQEGPGSGNTIYF.